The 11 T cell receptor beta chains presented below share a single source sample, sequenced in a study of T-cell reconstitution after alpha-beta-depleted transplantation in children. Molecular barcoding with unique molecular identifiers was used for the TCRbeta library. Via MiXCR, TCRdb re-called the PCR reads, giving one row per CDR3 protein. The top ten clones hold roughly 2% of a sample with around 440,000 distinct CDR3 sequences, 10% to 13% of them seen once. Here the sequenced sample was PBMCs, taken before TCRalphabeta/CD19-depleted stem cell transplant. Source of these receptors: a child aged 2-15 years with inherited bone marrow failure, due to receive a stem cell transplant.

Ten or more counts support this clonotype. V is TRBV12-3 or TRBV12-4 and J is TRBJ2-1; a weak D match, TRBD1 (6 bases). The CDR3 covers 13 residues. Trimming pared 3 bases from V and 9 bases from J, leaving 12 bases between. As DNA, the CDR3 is TGTGCCAGCAGTTTTAGCAGGGGAAGTGAGCAGTTCTTC. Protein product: CASSFSRGSEQFF.

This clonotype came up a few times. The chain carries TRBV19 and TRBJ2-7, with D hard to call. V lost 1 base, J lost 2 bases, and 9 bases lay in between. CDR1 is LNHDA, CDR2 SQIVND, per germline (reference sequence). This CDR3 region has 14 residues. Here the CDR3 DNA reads TGTGCCAGTAGTATAGGCGCGAACGCCTACGAGCAGTACTTC. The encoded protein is CASSIGANAYEQYF.

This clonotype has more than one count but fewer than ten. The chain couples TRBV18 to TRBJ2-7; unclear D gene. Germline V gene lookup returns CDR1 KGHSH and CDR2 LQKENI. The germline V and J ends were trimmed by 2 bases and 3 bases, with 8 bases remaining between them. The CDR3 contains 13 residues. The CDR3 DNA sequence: TGTGCCAGCTCACCAGAACAGAGCTACGAGCAGTACTTC. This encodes CASSPEQSYEQYF.

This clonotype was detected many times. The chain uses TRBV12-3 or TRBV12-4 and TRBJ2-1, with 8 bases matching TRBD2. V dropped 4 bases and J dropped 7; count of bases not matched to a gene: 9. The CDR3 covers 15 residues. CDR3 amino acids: CASSSLSGGRNEQFF. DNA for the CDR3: TGTGCCAGCAGTTCCCTCTCGGGCGGGAGGAATGAGCAGTTCTTC.

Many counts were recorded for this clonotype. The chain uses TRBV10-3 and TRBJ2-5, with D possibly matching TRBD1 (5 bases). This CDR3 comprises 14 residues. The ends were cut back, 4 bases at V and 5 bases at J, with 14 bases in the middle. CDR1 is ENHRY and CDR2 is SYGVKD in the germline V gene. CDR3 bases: TGTGCCATCAGTGTTCGTGGGGCTGGGGAGACCCAGTACTTC. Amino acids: CAISVRGAGETQYF.

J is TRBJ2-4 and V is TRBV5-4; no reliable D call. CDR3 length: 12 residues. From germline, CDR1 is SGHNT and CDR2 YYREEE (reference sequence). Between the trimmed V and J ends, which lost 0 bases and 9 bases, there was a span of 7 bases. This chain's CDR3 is CASSLDSTIQYF. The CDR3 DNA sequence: TGTGCCAGCAGCTTGGACAGTACCATTCAGTACTTC.

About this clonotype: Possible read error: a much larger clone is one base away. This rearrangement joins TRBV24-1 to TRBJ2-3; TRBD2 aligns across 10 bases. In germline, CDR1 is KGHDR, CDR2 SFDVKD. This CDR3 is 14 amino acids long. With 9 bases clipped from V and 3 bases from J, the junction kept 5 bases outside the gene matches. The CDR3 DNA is TGTGCCACCGCTACTAGCGGGGCGACAGATACGCAGTATTTT. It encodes CATATSGATDTQYF.

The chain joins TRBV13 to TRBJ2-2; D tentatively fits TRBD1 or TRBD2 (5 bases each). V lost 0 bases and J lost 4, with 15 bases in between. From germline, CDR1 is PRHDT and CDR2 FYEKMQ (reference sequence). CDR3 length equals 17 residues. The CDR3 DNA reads TGTGCCAGCAGCTTAGGCCTTCGGGGCCTCGGCACCGGGGAGCTGTTTTTT. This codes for CASSLGLRGLGTGELFF.

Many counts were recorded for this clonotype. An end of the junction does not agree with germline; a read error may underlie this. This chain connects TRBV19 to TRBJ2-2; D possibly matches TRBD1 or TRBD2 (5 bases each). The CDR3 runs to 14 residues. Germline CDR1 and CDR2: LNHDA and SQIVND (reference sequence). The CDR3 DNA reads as TGTGCCAGTAGCCCGGACCCCAGGGCCGGGGAGCTTTTTTTT. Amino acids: CASSPDPRAGELFF.

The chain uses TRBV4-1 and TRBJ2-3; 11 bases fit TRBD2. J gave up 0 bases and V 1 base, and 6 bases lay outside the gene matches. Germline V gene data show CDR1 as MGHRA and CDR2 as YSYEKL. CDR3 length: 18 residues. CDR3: CASSQGPGLAGSTDTQYF. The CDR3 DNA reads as TGCGCCAGCAGCCAAGGCCCCGGACTAGCGGGTAGCACAGATACGCAGTATTTT.

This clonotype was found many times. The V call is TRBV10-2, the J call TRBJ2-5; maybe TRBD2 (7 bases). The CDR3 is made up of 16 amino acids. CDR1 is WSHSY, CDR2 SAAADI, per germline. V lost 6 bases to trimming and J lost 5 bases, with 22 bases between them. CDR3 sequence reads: CASRRWRGGTLETQYF. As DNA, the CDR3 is TGCGCCAGCAGGAGGTGGAGGGGGGGGACCTTGGAGACCCAGTACTTC.